This T cell receptor (beta chain) was found in a study of post-analysis software for immune sequencing data. In its sample, this clonotype was seen a few times. The target antigen is unknown. Study-wide points: Relative to controls, patients had 4 or 5 TRBV segments at higher frequency, with TRBV5-6, TRBV5-1 and TRBV20-1 among these. There was significantly lower normalized Chao1 diversity in multiple sclerosis patients than in controls. Those samples that were prepared in the same batch co-clustered strongly by F measure.

TCR beta cDNA libraries included unique molecular identifiers. From about 1 to 10 million T cells, 500,000 or so cDNA molecules were obtained. TCRdb independently ran MiXCR on the PCR reads; one entry per CDR3 protein. Of about 460,000 distinct CDR3 sequences in the sample, under 55% were seen once. In germline, CDR1 is MNHNS, CDR2 SASEGT. With 7 bases removed from V and 4 bases from J, the gap between germline ends came to 25 bases. The CDR3 totals 17 residues. This chain uses TRBV6-1 with TRBJ1-1; D is unresolved. The origin of this receptor is a girl aged 10-17 years with multiple sclerosis. The specimen was blood. This CDR3 reads CASTSPGENPWATEAFF. The CDR3 DNA is TGTGCCAGCACCTCCCCCGGGGAGAACCCGTGGGCCACTGAAGCTTTCTTT.